This passage covers 25 T cell receptor beta chains from one sample sequenced in a study of CD8+CD57+ T cells in acquired aplastic anemia. Flow cytometry had shown expanded CD8+CD57+ cells in the patients chosen for sequencing. The study profiled TCR beta VDJ and CDR3 using genomic DNA as template. TCRdb used MiXCR to reprocess the reads, holding one entry per CDR3 protein. The sample contains some 120,000 distinct CDR3 sequences, almost 40% of which appear only once. The sequencing input was sorted CD4+, CD8+, or CD8+CD57+ T cells (not recorded which) from PBMCs. The receptors come from a human donor with aplastic anemia.

This clonotype was observed many times. J is TRBJ2-7 and V is TRBV11-1; 8 nucleotides align to TRBD1. CDR3 length equals 14 residues. With 7 bases clipped from V and 5 bases from J, the junction kept 10 bases outside the gene matches. Per the germline V gene, CDR1 is SGHAT and CDR2 is FQDESV (reference sequence). The CDR3 spells CASNYVGQGNEQYF. For the CDR3, the DNA is TGTGCCAGCAACTACGTCGGACAGGGAAACGAGCAGTACTTC.

The chain joins TRBV5-1 to TRBJ1-4, with D possibly matching TRBD1 (5 bases). Per the germline V gene, CDR1 is SGHRS and CDR2 is YFSETQ. V was cut by 4 bases and J by 8 bases, with 18 bases left in between. This CDR3 is built from 15 residues. The CDR3 DNA follows: TGCGCCAGCAGCCCGCTGACGGCAGGGAAAGAAAAACTGTTTTTT. It yields the protein CASSPLTAGKEKLFF. The whole variable domain, remainder taken from reference TRBV5-1 and TRBJ1-4, is KAGVTQTPRYLIKTRGQQVTLSCSPISGHRSVSWYQQTPGQGLQFLFEYFSETQRNKGNFPGRFSGRQFSNSRSEMNVSTLELGDSALYLCASSPLTAGKEKLFFGSGTQLSVL.

Concerning this clonotype itself: One base away lies a much larger clone, so this may be a sequencing read error. V gene TRBV2 combines with J gene TRBJ1-5; no clear D. V lost 5 bases to trimming and J lost 4 bases, with 9 bases between them. The CDR3 extends over 13 amino acids. From germline, CDR1 is SNHLY and CDR2 FYNNEI. The CDR3 nucleotides read TGTGCCAGCAGTTATGAAGGGAATCAGCCCCAGCATTTT. Translating it yields CASSYEGNQPQHF.

This clonotype was detected ten times or more. V is TRBV3-1 and J is TRBJ1-1; D possibly corresponds to TRBD1 (5 bases). CDR3 length equals 12 residues. Germline V gene sequence: CDR1 LGHDT, CDR2 YNNKEL (reference sequence). V was clipped by 1 base and J by 5 bases, with 5 bases between them. This chain's CDR3 is CASSQGGTEAFF. The CDR3 region has the DNA TGTGCCAGCAGCCAAGGGGGGACTGAAGCTTTCTTT.

This clonotype was found many times. CDR3 loop: CASSLGQGFQPQHF. CDR3 coding DNA: TGTGCCAGCAGCTTGGGACAGGGGTTTCAGCCCCAGCATTTT. The genes are TRBV9 and TRBJ1-5; 10 bases match TRBD1. Germline-derived CDR1 and CDR2 are SGDLS and YYNGEE. After removal of 4 bases from V and 6 bases from J, the junction contained 4 bases not matched to a gene. This CDR3 has 14 amino acids.

The chain joins TRBV7-6 to TRBJ2-7; no reliable D call. V gave up 6 bases and J gave up 1 base, with 10 bases separating them. Germline CDR1 reads SGHVS; CDR2 reads FNYEAQ. There are 13 residues in the CDR3. CDR3 DNA sequence: TGTGCCAGCAGTACAGACATTTCCTACGAGCAGTACTTC. Residues: CASSTDISYEQYF.

The gene calls are TRBV5-1 and TRBJ2-7; TRBD2 is a possible D gene (6 bases). The germline gives CDR1 SGHRS, CDR2 YFSETQ. There are 12 residues in the CDR3. Trimming stripped 4 bases from V and 4 bases from J, with 9 bases between. The CDR3 here is CASSHGTYEQYV. The CDR3 DNA is TGCGCCAGCAGCCACGGGACTTACGAGCAGTACGTC.

Notes on this clonotype: A single base separates this from a much larger clone, so it may be a read error. The V call is TRBV14, the J call TRBJ1-3; D unresolved. CDR1 is SGHDN and CDR2 is FVKESK in the germline V gene. CDR3 length: 14 amino acids. This chain's CDR3 is CPSSPTVSGNTIYF. CDR3 DNA sequence: TGTCCCAGCAGCCCGACGGTTTCTGGAAACACCATATATTTT.

This clonotype appeared many times. The rearrangement uses TRBV7-9 and TRBJ1-1; 7 bases are shared with TRBD1. CDR3 length: 14 amino acids. The V and J ends lost 4 bases and 0 bases, in that order; junction bases with no gene match: 2. From germline, CDR1 is SEHNR and CDR2 FQNEAQ (reference sequence). CDR3: CASSWGQMNTEAFF. DNA of the CDR3: TGTGCCAGCAGCTGGGGACAGATGAACACTGAAGCTTTCTTT.

This clonotype was counted between two and nine times. The V and J genes are TRBV27 and TRBJ1-2; tentatively, D is TRBD1 (6 bases). From germline, CDR1 is MNHEY and CDR2 SMNVEV (reference sequence). The CDR3 loop spans 15 amino acids. Trimming shortened V by 8 bases and J by 7 bases, and 23 bases separated the two germline ends. CDR3 in amino acids: CASVPVGGALLGYTF. The CDR3 DNA reads as TGTGCCAGCGTACCTGTGGGGGGCGCGTTGCTTGGCTACACCTTC.

This clonotype has a handful of counts. The chain combines TRBV10-2 with TRBJ1-6; maybe TRBD1 (5 bases). CDR3 length: 14 amino acids. Germline V lookup: CDR1 WSHSY, CDR2 SAAADI. Trimming shortened V by 8 bases and J by 5 bases, and 13 bases separated the two germline ends. This CDR3 is CASCTAGDNSPLHF. The DNA of the CDR3 is TGCGCCAGCTGTACCGCGGGGGATAATTCACCCCTCCACTTT.

The chain joins TRBV6-2 or TRBV6-3 to TRBJ2-2; TRBD2 is a possible D gene (6 bases). Looked up from germline, CDR1 is MNHEY and CDR2 is SVGEGT. Between the trimmed V and J ends, which lost 5 bases and 5 bases, there was a span of 15 bases. This CDR3 spans 15 amino acids. The CDR3 sequence: CASSRDSFSTGELFF. CDR3 sequence (DNA): TGTGCCAGCAGTCGGGACTCCTTCTCAACCGGGGAGCTGTTTTTT.

This clonotype was observed many times. The V and J genes are TRBV4-1 and TRBJ2-3; TRBD2 aligns across 7 bases. Trimming cost V 2 bases and J 4 bases; bases outside gene matches: 6. Germline-derived CDR1 and CDR2 are MGHRA and YSYEKL. This CDR3 spans 15 amino acids. The CDR3 loop reads CASSQRGEGPDTQYF. CDR3 in DNA: TGCGCCAGCAGCCAACGGGGGGAGGGGCCAGATACGCAGTATTTT.

The chain combines TRBV19 with TRBJ2-5, with TRBD2 identical over 10 bases. The V gene's germline CDR1 is LNHDA and CDR2 SQIVND (reference sequence). This CDR3 comprises 13 residues. V was pared by 6 bases and J by 4 bases, with 2 bases of the junction left unmatched. CDR3 DNA: TGTGCCAGTAGGACTAGCGGGTTAGAGACCCAGTACTTC. Its protein product is CASRTSGLETQYF. The full variable domain, with the rest looked up from reference TRBV19 and TRBJ2-5, is DGGITQSPKYLFRKEGQNVTLSCEQNLNHDAMYWYRQDPGQGLRLIYYSQIVNDFQKGDIAEGYSVSREKKESFPLTVTSAQKNPTAFYLCASRTSGLETQYFGPGTRLLVL.

CDR3 residues: CASSQDSVNYEQYF. In DNA form, the CDR3 reads TGTGCCAGCAGCCAAGACAGTGTGAACTACGAGCAGTACTTC. The chain has TRBV7-4 and TRBJ2-7; D is possibly TRBD1 (5 bases). V lost 5 bases and J 3 bases, leaving 14 bases between the germline ends. The germline CDR1 and CDR2 sequences are SGHVT and SQSDAQ. This CDR3 region has 14 residues. Variable domain in full (rest from reference TRBV7-4 and TRBJ2-7): GAGVSQSPRYKVAKRGRDVALRCDSISGHVTLYWYRQTLGQGSEVLTYSQSDAQRDKSGRPSGRFSAERPERSVSTLKIQRTEQGDSAVYLCASSQDSVNYEQYFGPGTRLTVT.

This clonotype was found many times. The chain combines TRBV7-9 with TRBJ1-4, with 11 bases identical to TRBD1. With 6 bases clipped from V and 8 bases from J, the junction kept 11 bases outside the gene matches. Per germline, CDR1 SEHNR and CDR2 FQNEAQ (reference sequence). The CDR3 loop spans 16 amino acids. CDR3 bases: TGTGCCAGCAGTTCTCCCCCGGGACAGGGGGGAGAAAAACTGTTTTTT. Its protein is CASSSPPGQGGEKLFF.

This clonotype occurred many times. The rearrangement links TRBV7-2 to TRBJ1-4, with 8 bases identical to TRBD1. CDR1 SGHTA and CDR2 FQGNSA come from the germline V gene. The J segment lost 4 bases and the V segment lost 5 bases, leaving 6 bases of the junction unmatched. CDR3 size: 15 residues. CDR3 region: CASSAQGVNNEKLFF. CDR3 sequence (DNA): TGTGCCAGCAGCGCACAGGGGGTGAATAATGAAAAACTGTTTTTT.

Regarding this clonotype: A much larger clone sits a single nucleotide away, making a read error possible. J is TRBJ2-7 and V is TRBV27, with TRBD1 matching 7 bases. CDR1 is MNHEY, CDR2 SMNVEV, per germline (reference sequence). The CDR3 spans 12 residues. V was pared by 10 bases and J by 9 bases, with 12 bases of the junction left unmatched. This CDR3 reads CATSPQQGRQYF. The CDR3 DNA reads as TGTGCCACCTCTCCGCAACAGGGGCGGCAGTACTTC.

This clonotype was picked up a small number of times. The V and J genes are TRBV28 and TRBJ1-2, with D possibly matching TRBD1 (6 bases). CDR3 size: 14 residues. Looked up from germline, CDR1 is MDHEN and CDR2 is SYDVKM. Between the trimmed V and J ends, which lost 3 bases and 4 bases, there was a span of 12 bases. The CDR3 reads CASSLGNRAYGYTF. Here the CDR3 DNA reads TGTGCCAGCAGTTTGGGTAACAGGGCCTATGGCTACACCTTC.

There are many counts of this clonotype. The gene calls are TRBV7-9 and TRBJ1-2, with TRBD1 matching 7 bases. Germline CDR1 and CDR2: SEHNR and FQNEAQ (reference sequence). V lost 7 bases, J lost 6 bases, and 11 bases stayed unmatched. The CDR3 has 14 residues. The CDR3 DNA sequence: TGTGCCAGCACCCCCTGGACAGGCGAGAATGGCTACACCTTC. Its translation: CASTPWTGENGYTF.

This clonotype has only a few counts. One base away lies a much larger clone, so this may be a sequencing read error. The rearrangement joins TRBV7-6 to TRBJ2-7; 9 nucleotides agree with TRBD1. This CDR3 region has 14 residues. After removal of 3 bases from V and 5 bases from J, the junction contained 5 bases not matched to a gene. Germline V gene lookup returns CDR1 SGHVS and CDR2 FNYEAQ. CDR3 protein: CASSLEQGAHEQYF. The CDR3 region has the DNA TGTGCCAGCAGCTTGGAACAGGGGGCTCACGAGCAGTACTTC.

This clonotype was seen ten or more times. CDR3 bases: TGTGCCAGCAGACCCGGCAGGTCCCGAGGGGACTATGGCTACACCTTC. This sequence encodes CASRPGRSRGDYGYTF. The chain uses TRBV11-1 and TRBJ1-2; possibly TRBD1 for D (5 bases). CDR3 length: 16 amino acids. Trimming removed 6 bases from V and 3 bases from J, with 20 bases in between. The germline V gene has CDR1 SGHAT and CDR2 FQDESV (reference sequence).

V and J are TRBV19 and TRBJ1-2; D is unresolved. CDR1 is LNHDA, CDR2 SQIVND, per germline (reference sequence). This CDR3 spans 13 amino acids. The V gene lost 9 bases and the J gene lost 8 bases, with 19 bases spanning the gap. CDR3 in amino acids: CASSARLTDGYTF. The CDR3 DNA sequence: TGTGCCAGCAGTGCACGACTGACGGACGGCTACACCTTC. The entire variable domain, with the rest obtained from reference TRBV19 and TRBJ1-2, is as follows: DGGITQSPKYLFRKEGQNVTLSCEQNLNHDAMYWYRQDPGQGLRLIYYSQIVNDFQKGDIAEGYSVSREKKESFPLTVTSAQKNPTAFYLCASSARLTDGYTFGSGTRLTVV.

The chain links TRBV6-5 to TRBJ2-2, with a tentative D call TRBD1 (6 bases). V dropped 0 bases and J dropped 4 bases, with 12 bases sitting between them. The CDR3 has 16 amino acids. Germline V gene sequence: CDR1 MNHEY, CDR2 SVGAGI. The CDR3 DNA reads TGTGCCAGCAGTTACTCAACGGGACATTTCACCGGGGAGCTGTTTTTT. This sequence encodes CASSYSTGHFTGELFF.

Here the CDR3 DNA reads TGTGCCACCGGCTCGCAGGGTGGCGATGGCTACACCTTC. Its translation is CATGSQGGDGYTF. This rearrangement joins TRBV15 to TRBJ1-2; a weak D match, TRBD1 (5 bases). Trimming left V 8 bases short and J 6 bases short, with 16 bases between. The germline V gene encodes CDR1 LNHNV and CDR2 YYDKDF (reference sequence). This CDR3 region has 13 residues.